This T cell receptor beta chain was identified in a study of T cell responses to AZD1222 COVID-19 vaccine. The CDR3 extends over 17 amino acids. Trimming at V came to 4 bases and at J to 3 bases, leaving 8 bases not matched to a gene. Germline CDR1 reads MDHEN; CDR2 reads SYDVKM. The protocol was immunoSEQ multiplex PCR, while the TCRdb copy is restricted to in-frame clones and leaves out a portion. The sample contains more than 90,000 clones, about 90% of which appear only once. The chain is built from TRBV28 and TRBJ2-7; 14 bases match TRBD2. The sample here was peripheral blood, taken on day 0 of AZD1222 vaccination. This receptor was obtained from an adult in good health. CDR3 coding DNA: TGTGCCAGCAGTTCCGTTAAGACTAGCGGGGGGGTCTACGAGCAGTACTTC. The encoded protein is CASSSVKTSGGVYEQYF.